The 5 T cell receptor beta chains below all came from one sample that was sequenced in a study of T-cell memory formation after mild COVID-19. MiXCR, run by TCRdb on the 5' RACE reads, gives a single entry per CDR3 protein. The sample contains some 180,000 distinct CDR3 sequences, over 10% of which appear only once. The sequenced sample consisted of PBMCs or a T cell subset sorted from them (not recorded which). These TCRs come from a man younger than 35 who had mild COVID-19 (a few samples of this study predate the infection). Cell type and time point are not known.

The sample holds a few counts of this clonotype. The genes are TRBV6-2 or TRBV6-3 and TRBJ2-2, with TRBD2 matching 7 bases. Germline values: CDR1 MNHEY, CDR2 SVGEGT. CDR3 length: 16 amino acids. V shed 7 bases, J shed 1 base, and the junction held 9 bases outside the gene matches. The CDR3: CASTPWASGNTGELFF. In DNA, the CDR3 is TGTGCCAGCACCCCATGGGCTAGCGGGAACACCGGGGAGCTGTTTTTT.

The chain carries TRBV5-1 and TRBJ1-3, with D possibly matching TRBD1 (6 bases). The CDR3 is 15 residues long. Trimming pared 1 base from V and 4 bases from J, leaving 12 bases between. Germline V lookup: CDR1 SGHRS, CDR2 YFSETQ. The CDR3 sequence is CASSLRGAPGNTIYF. The CDR3 DNA follows: TGCGCCAGCAGCTTGCGGGGGGCGCCGGGAAACACCATATATTTT. Using reference TRBV5-1 and TRBJ1-3 for the parts outside the CDR3, the full variable domain is KAGVTQTPRYLIKTRGQQVTLSCSPISGHRSVSWYQQTPGQGLQFLFEYFSETQRNKGNFPGRFSGRQFSNSRSEMNVSTLELGDSALYLCASSLRGAPGNTIYFGEGSWLTVV.

This clonotype occurred many times. V and J are TRBV6-5 and TRBJ2-5, with TRBD1 matching 9 bases. After removal of 8 bases from V and 1 base from J, the junction contained 14 bases not matched to a gene. The CDR3 runs 17 residues. Germline V gene lookup returns CDR1 MNHEY and CDR2 SVGAGI. The CDR3 bases are TGTGCCAGCGGCAACAGGGGGCCGTCTTTTTCCCAAGAGACCCAGTACTTC. This sequence encodes CASGNRGPSFSQETQYF.

This sequence joins TRBV28 and TRBJ1-2, with D tentatively TRBD1 (5 bases). Germline CDR1 MDHEN, CDR2 SYDVKM. The germline V and J ends were trimmed by 6 bases and 6 bases, with 11 bases remaining between them. This CDR3 has 12 residues. CDR3 residues: CASRGVEHGYTF. The CDR3 region has the DNA TGTGCCAGCAGGGGGGTTGAACATGGCTACACCTTC.

The J gene is TRBJ2-6, the V gene TRBV25-1; D may be TRBD1 or TRBD2 (5 bases each). Germline loops: CDR1 MGHDK, CDR2 SYGVNS. Trimming took 5 bases from V and 2 from J, leaving 10 bases between them. The length of the CDR3 is 15 residues. This CDR3 is CASSHQGPGANVLTF. The CDR3 nucleotides are TGTGCCAGCAGTCATCAGGGACCTGGGGCCAACGTCCTGACTTTC.